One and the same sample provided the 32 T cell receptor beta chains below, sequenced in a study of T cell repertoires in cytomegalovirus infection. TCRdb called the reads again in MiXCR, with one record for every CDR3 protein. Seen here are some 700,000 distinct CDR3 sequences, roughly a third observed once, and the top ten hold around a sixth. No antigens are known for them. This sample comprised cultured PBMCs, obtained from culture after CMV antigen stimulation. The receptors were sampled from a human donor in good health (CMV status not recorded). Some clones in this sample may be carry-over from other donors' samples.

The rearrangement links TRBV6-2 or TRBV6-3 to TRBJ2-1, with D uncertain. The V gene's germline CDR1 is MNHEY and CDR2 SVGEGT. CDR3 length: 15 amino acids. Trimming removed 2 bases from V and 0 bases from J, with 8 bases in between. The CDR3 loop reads CASSYPLGSYNEQFF. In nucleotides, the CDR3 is TGTGCCAGCAGTTACCCGCTTGGCTCCTACAATGAGCAGTTCTTC.

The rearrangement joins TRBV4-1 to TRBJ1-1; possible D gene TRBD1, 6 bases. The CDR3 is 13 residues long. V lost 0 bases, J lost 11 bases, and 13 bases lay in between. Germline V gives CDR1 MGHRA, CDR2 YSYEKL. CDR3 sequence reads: CASSQDRGAFAFF. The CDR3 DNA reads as TGCGCCAGCAGCCAAGATCGGGGGGCGTTCGCTTTCTTT.

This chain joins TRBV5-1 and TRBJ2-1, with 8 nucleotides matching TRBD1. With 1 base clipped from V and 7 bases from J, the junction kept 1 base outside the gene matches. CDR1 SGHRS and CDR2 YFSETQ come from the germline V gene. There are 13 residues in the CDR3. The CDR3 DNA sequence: TGCGCCAGCAGCTTGAGGACAGGGAATGAGCAGTTCTTC. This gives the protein CASSLRTGNEQFF.

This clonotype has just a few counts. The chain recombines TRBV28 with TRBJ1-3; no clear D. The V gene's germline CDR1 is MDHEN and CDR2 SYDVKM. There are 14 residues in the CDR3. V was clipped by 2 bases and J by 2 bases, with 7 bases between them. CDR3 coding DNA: TGTGCCAGCAGTTTAAACGGCGCTGGAAACACCATATATTTT. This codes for CASSLNGAGNTIYF. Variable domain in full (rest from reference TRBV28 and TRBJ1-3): DVKVTQSSRYLVKRTGEKVFLECVQDMDHENMFWYRQDPGLGLRLIYFSYDVKMKEKGDIPEGYSVSREKKERFSLILESASTNQTSMYLCASSLNGAGNTIYFGEGSWLTVV.

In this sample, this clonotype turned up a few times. The CDR3: CASSPAMGQYF. The DNA for the CDR3 is TGTGCCAGCAGCCCCGCGATGGGGCAGTACTTC. V usage is TRBV11-2 and J usage is TRBJ2-7; D is undetermined. The CDR3 is made up of 11 amino acids. V was trimmed by 5 bases and J by 9 bases, leaving 11 bases between them. CDR1 and CDR2 (germline): SGHAT, FQNNGV.

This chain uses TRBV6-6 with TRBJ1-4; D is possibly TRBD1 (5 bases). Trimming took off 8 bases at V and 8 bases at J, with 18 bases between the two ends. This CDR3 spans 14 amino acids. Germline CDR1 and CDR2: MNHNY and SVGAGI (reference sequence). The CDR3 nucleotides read TGTGCCAGCGGGGGACGGGGCGCAGGGGAAAAACTGTTTTTT. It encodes CASGGRGAGEKLFF.

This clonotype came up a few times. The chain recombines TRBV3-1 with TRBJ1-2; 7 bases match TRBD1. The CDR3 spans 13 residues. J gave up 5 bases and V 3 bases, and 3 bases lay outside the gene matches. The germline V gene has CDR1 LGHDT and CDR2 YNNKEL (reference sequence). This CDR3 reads CASSHLTGYGYTF. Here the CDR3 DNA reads TGTGCCAGCAGCCACCTGACAGGGTATGGCTACACCTTC. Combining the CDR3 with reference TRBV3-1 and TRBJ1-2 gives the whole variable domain DTAVSQTPKYLVTQMGNDKSIKCEQNLGHDTMYWYKQDSKKFLKIMFSYNNKELIINETVPNRFSPKSPDKAHLNLHINSLELGDSAVYFCASSHLTGYGYTFGSGTRLTVV.

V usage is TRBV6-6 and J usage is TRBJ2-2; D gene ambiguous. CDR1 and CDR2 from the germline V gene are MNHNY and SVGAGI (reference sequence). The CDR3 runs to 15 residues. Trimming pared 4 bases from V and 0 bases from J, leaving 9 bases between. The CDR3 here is CASSSHDPNTGELFF. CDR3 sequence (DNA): TGTGCCAGCAGTTCCCATGACCCGAACACCGGGGAGCTGTTTTTT.

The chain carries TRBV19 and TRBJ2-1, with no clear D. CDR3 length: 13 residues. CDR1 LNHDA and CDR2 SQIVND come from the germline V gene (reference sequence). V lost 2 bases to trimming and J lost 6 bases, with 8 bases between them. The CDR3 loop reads CASSIQAGNEQFF. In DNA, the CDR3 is TGTGCCAGTAGTATACAAGCTGGCAATGAGCAGTTCTTC.

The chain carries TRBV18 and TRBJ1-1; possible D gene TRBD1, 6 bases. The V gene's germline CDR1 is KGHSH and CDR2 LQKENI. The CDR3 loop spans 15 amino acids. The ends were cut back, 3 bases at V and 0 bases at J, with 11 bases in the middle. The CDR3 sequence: CASSPSWDMNTEAFF. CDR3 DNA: TGTGCCAGCTCACCGAGTTGGGACATGAACACTGAAGCTTTCTTT.

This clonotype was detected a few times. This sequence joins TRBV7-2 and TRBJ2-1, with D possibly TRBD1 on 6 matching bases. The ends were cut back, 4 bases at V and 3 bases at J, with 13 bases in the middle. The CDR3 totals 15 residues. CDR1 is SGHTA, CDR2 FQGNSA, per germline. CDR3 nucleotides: TGTGCCAGCAGCTCGGACAGAGAACGCTACAATGAGCAGTTCTTC. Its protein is CASSSDRERYNEQFF.

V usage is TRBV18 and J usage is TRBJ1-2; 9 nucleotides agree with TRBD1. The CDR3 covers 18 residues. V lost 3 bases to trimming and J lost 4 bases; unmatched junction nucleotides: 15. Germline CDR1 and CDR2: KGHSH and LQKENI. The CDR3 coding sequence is TGTGCCAGCTCACCGCTTCCGGGACAGGGACCGGGGGTCTATGGCTACACCTTC. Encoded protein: CASSPLPGQGPGVYGYTF.

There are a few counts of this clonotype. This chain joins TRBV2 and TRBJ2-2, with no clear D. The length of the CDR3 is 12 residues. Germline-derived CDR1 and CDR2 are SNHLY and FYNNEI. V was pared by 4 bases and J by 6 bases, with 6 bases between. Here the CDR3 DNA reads TGTGCCAGCAGTGGCGGCCCCGGGGAGCTGTTTTTT. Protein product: CASSGGPGELFF.

In DNA form, the CDR3 reads TGTGCCAGTAGTACACCTAGCACAGATACGCAGTATTTT. Its protein is CASSTPSTDTQYF. The J gene is TRBJ2-3, the V gene TRBV19; D unresolved. Trimming removed 4 bases at V and 0 bases at J, with 5 bases between. Germline assignment: CDR1 LNHDA and CDR2 SQIVND (reference sequence). The CDR3 has 13 residues.

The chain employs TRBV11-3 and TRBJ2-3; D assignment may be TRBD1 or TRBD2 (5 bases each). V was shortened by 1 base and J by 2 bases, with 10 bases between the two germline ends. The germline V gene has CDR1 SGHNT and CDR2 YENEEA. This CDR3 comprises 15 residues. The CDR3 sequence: CASSLVAGTTDTQYF. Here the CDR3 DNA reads TGTGCCAGCAGCTTAGTAGCAGGGACCACAGATACGCAGTATTTT.

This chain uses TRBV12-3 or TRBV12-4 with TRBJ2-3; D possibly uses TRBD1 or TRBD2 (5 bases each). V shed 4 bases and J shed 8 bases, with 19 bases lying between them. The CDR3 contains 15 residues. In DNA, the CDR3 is TGTGCCAGCAGTTCCCGGGACGGACTGGCTGGTACGCAGTATTTT. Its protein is CASSSRDGLAGTQYF.

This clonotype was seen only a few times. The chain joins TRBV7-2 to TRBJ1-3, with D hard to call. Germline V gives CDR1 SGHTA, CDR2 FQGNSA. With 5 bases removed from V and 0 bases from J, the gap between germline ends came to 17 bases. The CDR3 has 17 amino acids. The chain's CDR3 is CASSTSSVWASGNTIYF. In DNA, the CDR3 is TGTGCCAGCAGCACCTCGTCCGTTTGGGCCTCTGGAAACACCATATATTTT.

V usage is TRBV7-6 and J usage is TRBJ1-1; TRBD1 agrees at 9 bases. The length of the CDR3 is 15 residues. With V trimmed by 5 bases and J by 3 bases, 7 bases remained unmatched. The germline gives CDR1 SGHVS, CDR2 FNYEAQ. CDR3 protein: CASSVGQGRYTEAFF. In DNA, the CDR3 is TGTGCCAGCAGCGTCGGACAGGGGAGGTACACTGAAGCTTTCTTT.

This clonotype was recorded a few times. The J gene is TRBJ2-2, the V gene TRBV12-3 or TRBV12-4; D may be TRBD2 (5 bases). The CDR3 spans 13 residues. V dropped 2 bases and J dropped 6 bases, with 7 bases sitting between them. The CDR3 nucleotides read TGTGCCAGCAGTTTAAGAGGGCCCGGGGAGCTGTTTTTT. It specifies CASSLRGPGELFF.

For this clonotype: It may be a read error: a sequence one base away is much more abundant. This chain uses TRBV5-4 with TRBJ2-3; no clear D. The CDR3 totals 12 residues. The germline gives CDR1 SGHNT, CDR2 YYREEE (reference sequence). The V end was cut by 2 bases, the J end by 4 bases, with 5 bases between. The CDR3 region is CASSFAADTQYF. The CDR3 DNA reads TGTGCCAGCAGCTTCGCGGCAGATACGCAGTATTTT.

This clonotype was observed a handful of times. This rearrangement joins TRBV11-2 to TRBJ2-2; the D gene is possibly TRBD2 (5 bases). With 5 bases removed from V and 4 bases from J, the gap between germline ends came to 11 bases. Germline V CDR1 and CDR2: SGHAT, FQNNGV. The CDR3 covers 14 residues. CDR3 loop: CASSPVRGTGELFF. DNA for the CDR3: TGTGCCAGCAGCCCGGTCCGGGGCACCGGGGAGCTGTTTTTT.

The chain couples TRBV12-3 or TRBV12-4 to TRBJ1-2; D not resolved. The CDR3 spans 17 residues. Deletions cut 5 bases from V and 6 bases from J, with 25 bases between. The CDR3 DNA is TGTGCCAGCAGTCCCTTGGAAAGCTCCACTGAATACCATGGCTACACCTTC. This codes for CASSPLESSTEYHGYTF.

CDR3 residues: CASGPGANVLTF. The CDR3, as DNA: TGTGCCAGCGGGCCTGGGGCCAACGTCCTGACTTTC. The V and J genes are TRBV7-7 and TRBJ2-6; D is unresolved. Germline CDR1 SSHAT, CDR2 FNYEAQ (reference sequence). The CDR3 has 12 residues. V lost 8 bases and J lost 2, with 4 bases in between.

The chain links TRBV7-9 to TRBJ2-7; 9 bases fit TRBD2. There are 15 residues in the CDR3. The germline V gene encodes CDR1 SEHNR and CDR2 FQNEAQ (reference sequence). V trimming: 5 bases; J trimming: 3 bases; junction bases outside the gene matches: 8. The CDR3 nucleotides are TGTGCCAGCAGCGCGGAGACTAGCGGATACTACGAGCAGTACTTC. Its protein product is CASSAETSGYYEQYF.

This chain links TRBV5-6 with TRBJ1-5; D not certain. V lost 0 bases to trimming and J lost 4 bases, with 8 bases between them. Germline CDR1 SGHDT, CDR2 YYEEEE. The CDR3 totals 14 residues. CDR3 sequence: CASSLEPSNQPQHF. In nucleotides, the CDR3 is TGTGCCAGCAGCTTGGAACCTTCTAATCAGCCCCAGCATTTT.

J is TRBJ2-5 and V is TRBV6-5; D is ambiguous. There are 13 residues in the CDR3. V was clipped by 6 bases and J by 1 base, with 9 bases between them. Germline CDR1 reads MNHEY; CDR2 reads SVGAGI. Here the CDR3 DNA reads TGTGCCAGCAGAAAAACCATCCAAGAGACCCAGTACTTC. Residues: CASRKTIQETQYF.

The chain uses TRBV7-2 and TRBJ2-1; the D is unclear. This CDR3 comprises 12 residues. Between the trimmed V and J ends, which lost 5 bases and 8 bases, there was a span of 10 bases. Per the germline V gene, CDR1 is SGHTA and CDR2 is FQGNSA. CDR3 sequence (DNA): TGTGCCAGCAGCCAGGCCTGGGATGAGCAGTTCTTC. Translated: CASSQAWDEQFF.

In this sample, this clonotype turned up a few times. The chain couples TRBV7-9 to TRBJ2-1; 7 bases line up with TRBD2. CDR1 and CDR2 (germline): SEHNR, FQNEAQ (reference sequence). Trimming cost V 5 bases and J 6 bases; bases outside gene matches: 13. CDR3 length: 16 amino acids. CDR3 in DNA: TGTGCCAGCAGCCCTCTCGGGGCGGGAGCTTTCAATGAGCAGTTCTTC. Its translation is CASSPLGAGAFNEQFF.

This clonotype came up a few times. The CDR3 nucleotides read TGTGCCACCAGCAGAGCGTCGGGACTCCGACAAGAGACCCAGTACTTC. The encoded protein is CATSRASGLRQETQYF. The chain employs TRBV15 and TRBJ2-5; D is possibly TRBD2 (6 bases). Germline CDR1 and CDR2: LNHNV and YYDKDF (reference sequence). V shed 1 base and J shed 2 bases, with 14 bases lying between them. The length of the CDR3 is 16 residues. The complete variable domain, with remaining parts taken from reference TRBV15 and TRBJ2-5, reads DAMVIQNPRYQVTQFGKPVTLSCSQTLNHNVMYWYQQKSSQAPKLLFHYYDKDFNNEADTPDNFQSRRPNTSFCFLDIRSPGLGDTAMYLCATSRASGLRQETQYFGPGTRLLVL.

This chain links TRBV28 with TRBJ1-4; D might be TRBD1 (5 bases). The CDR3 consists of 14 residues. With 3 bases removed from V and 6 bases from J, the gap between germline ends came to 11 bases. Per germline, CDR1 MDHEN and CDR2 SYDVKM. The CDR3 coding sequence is TGTGCCAGCAGTTTGAGGGGTTGGGATGAAAAACTGTTTTTT. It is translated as CASSLRGWDEKLFF.

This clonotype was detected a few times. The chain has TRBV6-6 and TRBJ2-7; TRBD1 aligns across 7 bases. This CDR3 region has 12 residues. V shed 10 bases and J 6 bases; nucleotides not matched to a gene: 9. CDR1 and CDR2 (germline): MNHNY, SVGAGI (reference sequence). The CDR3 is CAIRRDSGEQYF. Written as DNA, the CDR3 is TGTGCCATCCGCCGGGACAGCGGCGAGCAGTACTTC.

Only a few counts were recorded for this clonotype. CDR3 DNA: TGTGCCAGCAGCTTCCCGGGGCGAGAGTCCGGAAACACCATATATTTT. This translates into CASSFPGRESGNTIYF. The chain joins TRBV7-8 to TRBJ1-3; D may be TRBD1 (5 bases). The length of the CDR3 is 16 residues. The V gene's germline CDR1 is SGHVS and CDR2 FQNEAQ. V was trimmed by 3 bases and J by 4 bases, leaving 16 bases between them. The complete variable domain, with remaining parts taken from reference TRBV7-8 and TRBJ1-3, reads GAGVSQSPRYKVAKRGQDVALRCDPISGHVSLFWYQQALGQGPEFLTYFQNEAQLDKSGLPSDRFFAERPEGSVSTLKIQRTQQEDSAVYLCASSFPGRESGNTIYFGEGSWLTVV.